These 24 T cell receptor beta chains were sequenced from one sample in a study of T-cell memory formation after mild COVID-19. TCRdb redid the calling of the 5' RACE reads with MiXCR, one entry per CDR3 protein. The sample records 350,000 to 550,000 distinct CDR3 sequences, over 15% being singletons. The specimen was PBMCs or a T cell subset sorted from them (not recorded which). These receptors originate from a man in his late teens or twenties who had mild COVID-19 (a few samples of this study predate the infection). Cell type and time point are not known.

The CDR3 region is CASAVGGSYGYTF. CDR3 nucleotides: TGTGCCAGCGCTGTGGGGGGTAGCTATGGCTACACCTTC. This sequence joins TRBV7-2 and TRBJ1-2, with a possible D match to TRBD1 (5 bases). The CDR3 has 13 amino acids. Germline lookup yields CDR1 SGHTA and CDR2 FQGNSA. Trimming stripped 8 bases from V and 4 bases from J, with 14 bases between.

The chain combines TRBV6-4 with TRBJ1-2, with 7 bases aligning to TRBD1. Germline assignment: CDR1 MRHNA and CDR2 SNTAGT. Unmatched junction bases numbered 20, after V lost 0 bases and J lost 4 bases. CDR3 size: 20 residues. CDR3 nucleotide sequence: TGTGCCAGCAGTGACTCGATGTTGTTCGACAGGGAGGTTGAACCCTATGGCTACACCTTC. Its translation: CASSDSMLFDREVEPYGYTF.

This clonotype was seen only a few times. V gene TRBV30 combines with J gene TRBJ1-1, with D uncertain. The CDR3 runs 12 residues. V dropped 1 base and J dropped 1 base, with 4 bases sitting between them. The germline V gene has CDR1 GTSNPN and CDR2 SVGIG (reference sequence). The CDR3 spells CAWSEGNTEAFF. In DNA form, the CDR3 reads TGTGCCTGGAGTGAGGGGAACACTGAAGCTTTCTTT.

This clonotype has only a few counts. The rearrangement links TRBV6-6 to TRBJ2-1; 9 bases map to TRBD1. Losses at the gene ends were 4 bases for V and 5 bases for J; bases not matched to a gene: 12. From germline, CDR1 is MNHNY and CDR2 SVGAGI (reference sequence). The CDR3 has 17 amino acids. The CDR3 reads CASSSSKGTGFHNEQFF. The CDR3 DNA reads as TGTGCCAGCAGTTCCTCCAAGGGGACAGGGTTCCACAATGAGCAGTTCTTC.

This clonotype was detected only a few times. The genes are TRBV6-5 and TRBJ1-6; D unresolved. The CDR3 has 13 amino acids. Germline V lookup: CDR1 MNHEY, CDR2 SVGAGI. V lost 6 bases and J 6 bases, leaving 9 bases between the germline ends. The CDR3 region has the DNA TGTGCCAGCAGACCCACAGTTAATTCACCCCTCCACTTT. Translation gives CASRPTVNSPLHF.

In its sample, this clonotype was seen a few times. J is TRBJ1-2 and V is TRBV19; D unclear. This CDR3 region has 14 residues. Germline V CDR1 and CDR2: LNHDA, SQIVND (reference sequence). The V and J ends lost 7 bases and 8 bases respectively, with 20 bases between them. Written as DNA, the CDR3 is TGTGCCAGTACAACTCGAACCCCTATCGGGGGCTACACCTTC. Residues: CASTTRTPIGGYTF.

This clonotype was observed a few times. The chain employs TRBV7-2 and TRBJ2-1, with a weak D call TRBD1 (5 bases). The V gene lost 5 bases and the J gene lost 4 bases, with 18 bases spanning the gap. The CDR3 totals 16 residues. Per the germline V gene, CDR1 is SGHTA and CDR2 is FQGNSA. In DNA form, the CDR3 reads TGTGCCAGCAGCCTGCAGGGTACCCTTCGTTACAATGAGCAGTTCTTC. Protein: CASSLQGTLRYNEQFF.

This clonotype was seen only a few times. The chain uses TRBV20-1 and TRBJ1-2; 8 positions agree with TRBD1. The ends lost 3 bases at V and 6 bases at J; junction bases unmatched: 6. The CDR3 length is 13 residues. Germline-derived CDR1 and CDR2 are DFQATT and SNEGSKA (reference sequence). The CDR3 DNA sequence: TGCAGTGCTAGTGGGACAGGTGGTCATGGCTACACCTTC. Its translation: CSASGTGGHGYTF.

This clonotype has just a few counts. The genes are TRBV5-6 and TRBJ2-4, with D perhaps TRBD1 (6 bases). This CDR3 is 14 amino acids long. Trimming stripped 0 bases from V and 5 bases from J, with 9 bases between. In germline, CDR1 is SGHDT, CDR2 YYEEEE. The CDR3 DNA reads TGTGCCAGCAGCTTGGAACAGGGCCAAAACATTCAGTACTTC. Residues: CASSLEQGQNIQYF.

The V call is TRBV7-6, the J call TRBJ1-5; D remains unclear. Trimming shortened V by 1 base and J by 1 base, and 8 bases separated the two germline ends. The germline CDR1 and CDR2 sequences are SGHVS and FNYEAQ. This CDR3 is built from 15 residues. The CDR3 spells CASSLGPRSNQPQHF. CDR3 bases: TGTGCCAGCAGCTTAGGCCCCAGGAGCAATCAGCCCCAGCATTTT.

V usage is TRBV20-1 and J usage is TRBJ2-7; the match to TRBD2 covers 11 bases. With V trimmed by 3 bases and J by 2 bases, 3 bases remained unmatched. Germline V gives CDR1 DFQATT, CDR2 SNEGSKA (reference sequence). The CDR3 is 14 residues long. This CDR3 reads CSASSGGGPYEQYF. In DNA form, the CDR3 reads TGCAGTGCTAGTAGCGGGGGGGGCCCCTACGAGCAGTACTTC.

V and J are TRBV3-1 and TRBJ2-3; the D call may be TRBD1 or TRBD2 (5 bases each). CDR3 length: 16 residues. Per the germline V gene, CDR1 is LGHDT and CDR2 is YNNKEL (reference sequence). V was shortened by 4 bases and J by 2 bases, with 16 bases between the two germline ends. DNA of the CDR3: TGTGCCAGCAGCCCCCGGGACGGTAGTCACACAGATACGCAGTATTTT. As protein: CASSPRDGSHTDTQYF.

This clonotype was recorded a few times. This rearrangement joins TRBV12-3 or TRBV12-4 to TRBJ2-1; D is perhaps TRBD1 (5 bases). V dropped 6 bases and J dropped 5 bases, with 14 bases sitting between them. This CDR3 contains 14 residues. DNA for the CDR3: TGTGCCAGCAGCTACAGACAGTCTGACAATGAGCAGTTCTTC. It is translated as CASSYRQSDNEQFF.

The chain has TRBV19 and TRBJ1-5; TRBD1 matches at 7 bases. Trimming at V came to 5 bases and at J to 3 bases, leaving 7 bases not matched to a gene. Germline CDR1 reads LNHDA; CDR2 reads SQIVND (reference sequence). The CDR3 length is 15 residues. The CDR3 loop reads CASSPDRVDNQPQHF. DNA for the CDR3: TGTGCCAGTAGTCCTGACAGGGTCGACAATCAGCCCCAGCATTTT.

At least ten counts were recorded for this clonotype. The chain couples TRBV4-2 to TRBJ2-1, with 10 bases fitting TRBD2. The V and J ends lost 4 bases and 4 bases, in that order; junction bases with no gene match: 13. Germline lookup yields CDR1 LGHNA and CDR2 YNFKEQ. The CDR3 totals 18 residues. DNA of the CDR3: TGTGCCAGCAGCCGCACGTTACAAGCGGGGGGGGGATACAATGAGCAGTTCTTC. Translated: CASSRTLQAGGGYNEQFF.

This rearrangement joins TRBV12-3 or TRBV12-4 to TRBJ2-3, with 7 positions matching TRBD2. Trimming took 3 bases from V and 8 from J; bases not matched to a gene: 20. The CDR3 is 18 residues long. The CDR3 here is CASSFRAGPLSPKGTQYF. CDR3 in DNA: TGTGCCAGCAGTTTCCGAGCGGGACCTCTTAGCCCCAAAGGTACGCAGTATTTT.

In this sample, this clonotype turned up a few times. The J gene is TRBJ2-7, the V gene TRBV7-9, with TRBD1 as a possible D gene (5 bases). With 5 bases removed from V and 3 bases from J, the gap between germline ends came to 11 bases. Germline lookup yields CDR1 SEHNR and CDR2 FQNEAQ (reference sequence). CDR3 size: 13 residues. CDR3 bases: TGTGCCAGCAGCCAAAGACAGAGCTACGAGCAGTACTTC. Its translation: CASSQRQSYEQYF.

This clonotype came up a few times. The junction shows a germline mismatch at one end, possibly a read error. The V gene is TRBV5-1, the J gene TRBJ1-2, with a weak D call TRBD1 (5 bases). The CDR3 contains 13 residues. From germline, CDR1 is SGHRS and CDR2 YFSETQ. DNA of the CDR3: TGTGCCAGCAGTCCAGACAGACTATATGGCTACACCTTC. This sequence encodes CASSPDRLYGYTF.

The chain employs TRBV2 and TRBJ2-1, with a tentative D call TRBD1 (6 bases). Germline values: CDR1 SNHLY, CDR2 FYNNEI. The CDR3 loop spans 15 amino acids. Trimming removed 5 bases from V and 5 bases from J, with 16 bases in between. The CDR3 sequence is CASSPKMTGNNEQFF. CDR3 bases: TGTGCCAGCAGTCCGAAAATGACAGGAAACAATGAGCAGTTCTTC.

As for this clonotype: Given a much more abundant clone one base away, this may be a read error. This sequence joins TRBV10-3 and TRBJ1-5; TRBD1 agrees at 7 bases. The CDR3 loop spans 13 amino acids. Germline lookup yields CDR1 ENHRY and CDR2 SYGVKD. The ends lost 10 bases at V and 0 bases at J; junction bases unmatched: 3. The CDR3 region is CATRQGSNQPQHF. DNA for the CDR3: TGTGCCACCAGACAGGGTAGCAATCAGCCCCAGCATTTT.

The V call is TRBV11-2, the J call TRBJ1-2; 7 bases match TRBD1. The V gene's germline CDR1 is SGHAT and CDR2 FQNNGV. The CDR3 length is 14 residues. V dropped 0 bases and J dropped 4; count of bases not matched to a gene: 2. CDR3: CASSLEGGAYGYTF. CDR3 bases: TGTGCCAGCAGCTTAGAAGGGGGCGCCTATGGCTACACCTTC.

The chain carries TRBV4-2 and TRBJ1-1, with 10 nucleotides matching TRBD1. Trimming at V came to 1 base and at J to 1 base, leaving 3 bases not matched to a gene. Germline lookup yields CDR1 LGHNA and CDR2 YNFKEQ. The CDR3 has 16 residues. The CDR3 loop reads CASSQAGTGENTEAFF. CDR3 nucleotide sequence: TGTGCCAGCAGCCAAGCAGGGACAGGGGAGAACACTGAAGCTTTCTTT.

V usage is TRBV6-4 and J usage is TRBJ2-3; D may match TRBD1 or TRBD2 (6 bases each). V was trimmed by 5 bases and J by 2 bases, leaving 17 bases between them. Germline CDR1 reads MRHNA; CDR2 reads SNTAGT. The CDR3 extends over 16 amino acids. For the CDR3, the DNA is TGTGCCAGCAGTAAGCGGCCGGGGGCATTCACAGATACGCAGTATTTT. This translates into CASSKRPGAFTDTQYF.

This clonotype occurred a few times. The chain has TRBV12-3 or TRBV12-4 and TRBJ1-5, with 7 bases lining up with TRBD1. Trimming cost V 7 bases and J 7 bases; bases outside gene matches: 10. The CDR3 loop spans 14 amino acids. The CDR3 DNA follows: TGTGCCAGCACCCCCAGGGGACAGTTACAGCCCCAGCATTTT. This sequence encodes CASTPRGQLQPQHF.